The 20 T cell receptor beta chains reported below all come from one sample, sequenced in a study of shared clonotypes between healthy human individuals. Clones were sequenced by immunoSEQ multiplex PCR, and TCRdb holds only the in-frame ones, with some missing. The data show roughly 1 million clones, about three quarters seen once. Sequenced input: memory CD4+ T cells sorted from blood. Subset indicated: CD45RA-negative fraction. These receptors all stem from a man aged 18-30 years in good health.

V usage is TRBV10-2 and J usage is TRBJ1-5; D uncertain. CDR1 and CDR2 (germline): WSHSY, SAAADI. This CDR3 comprises 12 residues. Trimming stripped 3 bases from V and 5 bases from J, with 5 bases between. Here the CDR3 reads CASSEVYQPQHF. The CDR3 bases are TGCGCCAGCAGTGAAGTTTATCAGCCCCAGCATTTT.

The J gene is TRBJ2-6, the V gene TRBV5-1; D might be TRBD2 (6 bases). Germline CDR1 reads SGHRS; CDR2 reads YFSETQ. V shed 1 base and J shed 1 base, with 12 bases lying between them. CDR3 length: 17 amino acids. The CDR3 region has the DNA TGCGCCAGCAGCTTGTCTTCCCGGGAGTCTGGGGCCAACGTCCTGACTTTC. It is translated as CASSLSSRESGANVLTF.

The genes are TRBV28 and TRBJ2-7; 7 positions match TRBD1. Trimming removed 7 bases from V and 4 bases from J; junction bases left unmatched: 13. The CDR3 spans 15 residues. CDR1 and CDR2 (germline): MDHEN, SYDVKM. The CDR3 loop reads CASMDPQTGKYEQYF. For the CDR3, the DNA is TGTGCCAGCATGGATCCCCAGACAGGGAAATACGAGCAGTACTTC.

With respect to this clone: Other DNA variants within this sample encode the same CDR3. The genes are TRBV11-3 and TRBJ2-5, with 7 positions matching TRBD1. This CDR3 spans 14 amino acids. Germline loops: CDR1 SGHNT, CDR2 YENEEA. V dropped 5 bases and J dropped 0; count of bases not matched to a gene: 3. Written as DNA, the CDR3 is TGTGCCAGCAGCCGACAGGGATACCAAGAGACCCAGTACTTC. Amino acid sequence: CASSRQGYQETQYF.

In this sample, this clone turned up once. The chain links TRBV5-1 to TRBJ2-7; the D is unclear. The CDR3 extends over 15 amino acids. V was trimmed by 4 bases and J by 3 bases, leaving 17 bases between them. Germline-derived CDR1 and CDR2 are SGHRS and YFSETQ. The CDR3 nucleotides are TGCGCCAGCAGCCCTACTACCACTGCACGCTACGAGCAGTACTTC. Translation: CASSPTTTARYEQYF.

V and J are TRBV9 and TRBJ2-1; D may correspond to TRBD1 or TRBD2 (5 bases each). There are 13 residues in the CDR3. Between the trimmed V and J ends, which lost 4 bases and 10 bases, there was a span of 15 bases. From germline, CDR1 is SGDLS and CDR2 YYNGEE. As DNA, the CDR3 is TGTGCCAGCAGCACTGGGACCTTCCCGGAGCAGTTCTTC. Its translation is CASSTGTFPEQFF.

The count of this clone is one. The CDR3 nucleotides are TGCGCCAGCAGCCAAATTTTGGCGGGAGGGGCAGATACGCAGTATTTT. Its translation: CASSQILAGGADTQYF. The J gene is TRBJ2-3, the V gene TRBV4-3; 9 nucleotides line up with TRBD2. This CDR3 contains 16 residues. J lost 4 bases, V lost 2 bases, and 7 bases had no gene match. Germline CDR1 is LGHNA and CDR2 is YSLEER.

Comments on this clone: The sample has other DNA sequences that encode this CDR3 too. This chain joins TRBV7-2 and TRBJ2-5; D is unresolved. The CDR3 covers 12 residues. Trimming removed 3 bases at V and 2 bases at J, with 4 bases between. The V gene's germline CDR1 is SGHTA and CDR2 FQGNSA. CDR3 sequence reads: CASSFLQETQYF. CDR3 sequence (DNA): TGTGCCAGCAGCTTTCTACAAGAGACCCAGTACTTC.

The chain is built from TRBV11-2 and TRBJ1-4; D gene unclear. The V gene's germline CDR1 is SGHAT and CDR2 FQNNGV. Trimming removed 3 bases at V and 7 bases at J, with 12 bases between. The CDR3 consists of 14 residues. As DNA, the CDR3 is TGTGCCAGCAGCTTGGTAGGGATGAGTGAAAAACTGTTTTTT. Protein: CASSLVGMSEKLFF.

The chain joins TRBV5-1 to TRBJ2-3; 14 positions match TRBD2. The CDR3 sequence is 17 residues long. Germline V gives CDR1 SGHRS, CDR2 YFSETQ. V dropped 3 bases and J dropped 2; count of bases not matched to a gene: 5. The CDR3 nucleotides are TGCGCCAGCAGCTCGGGACTAGCGGGGGTTTCCACAGATACGCAGTATTTT. Translating gives CASSSGLAGVSTDTQYF. Complete variable domain (other parts from reference TRBV5-1 and TRBJ2-3): KAGVTQTPRYLIKTRGQQVTLSCSPISGHRSVSWYQQTPGQGLQFLFEYFSETQRNKGNFPGRFSGRQFSNSRSEMNVSTLELGDSALYLCASSSGLAGVSTDTQYFGPGTRLTVL.

The chain joins TRBV29-1 to TRBJ1-1, with a weak D call TRBD1 (5 bases). This CDR3 is built from 13 residues. Trimming stripped 7 bases from V and 0 bases from J, with 12 bases between. Per the germline V gene, CDR1 is SQVTM and CDR2 is ANQGSEA. CDR3 coding DNA: TGCAGCGCCCTGGGGGTTCTGAACACTGAAGCTTTCTTT. This encodes CSALGVLNTEAFF.

This sequence joins TRBV2 and TRBJ2-3, with D possibly being TRBD1 (6 bases). With 6 bases removed from V and 1 base from J, the gap between germline ends came to 14 bases. Germline V CDR1 and CDR2: SNHLY, FYNNEI. This CDR3 contains 15 residues. CDR3 DNA sequence: TGTGCCAGCAGCCTACAGGGCGCGGGCACAGATACGCAGTATTTT. This encodes CASSLQGAGTDTQYF.

The V and J genes are TRBV7-2 and TRBJ2-5; 8 nucleotides line up with TRBD1. V lost 5 bases and J lost 4; bases outside the gene matches: 3. Germline CDR1 is SGHTA and CDR2 is FQGNSA. This CDR3 has 13 residues. CDR3 in DNA: TGTGCCAGCAGCAGAGGGACAGGAGAGACCCAGTACTTC. Its translation: CASSRGTGETQYF.

This chain uses TRBV5-8 with TRBJ1-5, with 7 bases that match TRBD1. CDR1 and CDR2 from the germline V gene are SGHTS and YDEGEE. The ends lost 3 bases at V and 0 bases at J; junction bases unmatched: 6. The CDR3 runs 16 residues. The CDR3 loop is CASSSRTGLSNQPQHF. CDR3 coding DNA: TGTGCCAGCAGCTCTAGGACAGGACTTAGCAATCAGCCCCAGCATTTT.

Concerning this clone: Other DNA sequences in the sample encode the same CDR3. The chain joins TRBV29-1 to TRBJ2-2, with D hard to call. The length of the CDR3 is 12 residues. Germline-derived CDR1 and CDR2 are SQVTM and ANQGSEA. Trimming removed 6 bases at V and 0 bases at J, with 5 bases between. In DNA, the CDR3 is TGCAGCGTCGCCCCGAACACCGGGGAGCTGTTTTTT. Translating it yields CSVAPNTGELFF.

As regards this clone: Mismatch with germline at one junction end may stem from a read error. The genes are TRBV7-7 and TRBJ2-1; 11 bases fit TRBD2. This CDR3 contains 15 residues. The germline gives CDR1 SSHAT, CDR2 FNYEAQ (reference sequence). The CDR3 coding sequence is TGTGCTAGCAGCATGGGACTAGCGGCCTACAATGAGCAGTTCTTC. Translated, it gives CASSMGLAAYNEQFF.

A few counts support this clone. V is TRBV2 and J is TRBJ1-5; 10 bases match TRBD1. Germline lookup yields CDR1 SNHLY and CDR2 FYNNEI. Trimming cost V 6 bases and J 0 bases; bases outside gene matches: 5. CDR3 length equals 16 residues. The CDR3 is CASSGQGGSSNQPQHF. CDR3 sequence (DNA): TGTGCCAGCAGCGGACAGGGGGGGTCTAGCAATCAGCCCCAGCATTTT.

The rearrangement uses TRBV6-1 and TRBJ2-2, with 10 bases that match TRBD2. Germline assignment: CDR1 MNHNS and CDR2 SASEGT. V was pared by 4 bases and J by 1 base, with 6 bases of the junction left unmatched. There are 17 residues in the CDR3. This CDR3 is CASSALAGLMNTGELFF. DNA for the CDR3: TGTGCCAGCAGTGCACTAGCGGGGCTAATGAACACCGGGGAGCTGTTTTTT.

This clone has just a few counts. The V gene is TRBV18, the J gene TRBJ2-7; TRBD1 agrees at 7 bases. This CDR3 is 13 amino acids long. CDR1 KGHSH and CDR2 LQKENI come from the germline V gene. Trimming took 4 bases from V and 3 from J; bases not matched to a gene: 3. Here the CDR3 DNA reads TGTGCCAGCTCACGACAGGGTGGCTACGAGCAGTACTTC. Translated, it gives CASSRQGGYEQYF.

The chain joins TRBV2 to TRBJ1-2; 7 positions match TRBD1. The CDR3 totals 16 residues. Per the germline V gene, CDR1 is SNHLY and CDR2 is FYNNEI. The trim removed 0 bases at V and 2 bases at J, leaving 6 bases unmatched. The CDR3 bases are TGTGCCAGCAGTGAAGCGCTCGGGGGACAGAACTATGGCTACACCTTC. It codes for CASSEALGGQNYGYTF.